This T cell receptor beta chain was sequenced for a study of early T cells in non-severe SARS-CoV-2 infection. Study-level points and caveats: VDJdb-based matching was biased toward anti-spike CD8 responses and missed private and CD4 specificities.

The CDR3 spans 18 residues. V dropped 0 bases and J dropped 11 bases, with 25 bases sitting between them. Germline loops: CDR1 MGHRA, CDR2 YSYEKL. Many counts were recorded for this clonotype. Its matching antigen is unknown. Unique molecular identifiers tagged individual cDNA molecules. TCRdb ran MiXCR on the 5' RACE reads and lists one entry per CDR3 protein. The table has about 42,000 distinct CDR3 sequences, approximately 6.2% seen once; the top ten hold around 7.7%. The chain is built from TRBV4-1 and TRBJ1-4, with TRBD1 as a possible D gene (5 bases). This clonotype was obtained from an adult who was a healthcare worker with PCR-confirmed SARS-CoV-2 infection or an uninfected control (not recorded which). The sample here was whole blood, taken at baseline. The CDR3 DNA sequence: TGCGCCAGCAGCCAAGATTGGTTTGAGGGGCAGGGAAGGTTTAAACTGTTTTTT. This encodes CASSQDWFEGQGRFKLFF.